This TCR beta chain was obtained from a study of shared clonotypes between healthy human individuals. Points from the study as a whole: With a handful of donors compared, 4% to 5.5% of naive CD4 clonotypes were shared. Larger estimated richness was generally recorded for naive subsets relative to memory subsets.

All the donors were Caucasian adults who lived in Nashville, Tennessee. Investigators divided CD4+ cells into CD45RA+ naive and CD45RA-negative memory subsets. Sequencing used immunoSEQ multiplex PCR; TCRdb keeps in-frame clones, though not all of them. The sample holds about 1 million clones, about 76% seen once. The germline gives CDR1 SEHNR, CDR2 FQNEAQ (reference sequence). V trimming: 5 bases; J trimming: 2 bases; junction bases outside the gene matches: 10. The length of the CDR3 is 16 residues. In this sample, this clone turned up a few times. The antigen remains undetermined. V gene TRBV7-9 combines with J gene TRBJ2-5; TRBD1 matches 8 bases. Sequenced input: memory CD4+ T cells sorted from blood. As to subset: CD45RA-negative fraction. This sequence was found in a man between 18 and 35 years old in good health. This CDR3 reads CASSQRQGRTQETQYF. The CDR3 DNA reads as TGTGCCAGCAGCCAAAGACAGGGGAGGACGCAAGAGACCCAGTACTTC.